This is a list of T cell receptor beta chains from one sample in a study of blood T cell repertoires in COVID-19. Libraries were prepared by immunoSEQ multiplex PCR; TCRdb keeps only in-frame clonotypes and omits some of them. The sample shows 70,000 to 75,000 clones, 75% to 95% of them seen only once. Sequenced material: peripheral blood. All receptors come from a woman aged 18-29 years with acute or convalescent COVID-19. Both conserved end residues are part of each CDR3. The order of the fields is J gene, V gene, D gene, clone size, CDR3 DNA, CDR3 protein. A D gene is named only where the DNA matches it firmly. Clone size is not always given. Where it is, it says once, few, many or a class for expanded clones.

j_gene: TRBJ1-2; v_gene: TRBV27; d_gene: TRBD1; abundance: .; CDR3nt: TGTGCCAGCAGTCTATCAGGGGGTTCAGGCTACACCTTC; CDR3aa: CASSLSGGSGYTF
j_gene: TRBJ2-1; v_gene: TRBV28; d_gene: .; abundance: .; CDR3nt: TGTGCCAGCAGTTTTTTCCGTCTCAGGACTATCTCCTACAATGAGCAGTTCTTC; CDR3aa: CASSFFRLRTISYNEQFF
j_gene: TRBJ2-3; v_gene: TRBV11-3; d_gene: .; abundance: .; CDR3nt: TGTGCCACCTCTCGCGGAACCACAGATACGCAGTATTTT; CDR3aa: CATSRGTTDTQYF
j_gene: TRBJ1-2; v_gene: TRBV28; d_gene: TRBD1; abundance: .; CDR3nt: TGTGCCAGCAGTTTTACGGCTTGGACAGGAAACTATGGCTACACCTTC; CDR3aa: CASSFTAWTGNYGYTF
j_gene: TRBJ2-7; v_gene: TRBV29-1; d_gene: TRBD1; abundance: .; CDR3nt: TGCAGCGTTGGGGAGACAGGGGGCATGCGGCTTGGGGAGCAGTACTTC; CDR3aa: CSVGETGGMRLGEQYF
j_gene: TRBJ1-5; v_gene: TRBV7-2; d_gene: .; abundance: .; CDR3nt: TGTGCCAGCAGCTTAGCATACAATCAGCCCCAGCATTTT; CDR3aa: CASSLAYNQPQHF
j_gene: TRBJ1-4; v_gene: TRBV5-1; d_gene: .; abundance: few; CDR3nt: TGCGCCAGCAGCTTGGATGGGGAGGGAGAAAAACTGTTTTTT; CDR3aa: CASSLDGEGEKLFF
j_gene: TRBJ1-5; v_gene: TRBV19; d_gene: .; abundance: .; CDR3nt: TGTGCCAGTAGTATAGCCAGGGTAAGCAATCAGCCCCAGCATTTT; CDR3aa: CASSIARVSNQPQHF
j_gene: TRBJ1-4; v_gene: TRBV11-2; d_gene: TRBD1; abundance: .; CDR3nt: TGTGCCAGCAGCTTAGTAGGGAGGGGACAGGGAAGGGAAAAACTGTTTTTT; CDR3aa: CASSLVGRGQGREKLFF
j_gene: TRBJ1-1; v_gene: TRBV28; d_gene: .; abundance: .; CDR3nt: TGTGCCAGCAGTTTTGGAAGAGGCACTGAAGCTTTCTTT; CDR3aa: CASSFGRGTEAFF
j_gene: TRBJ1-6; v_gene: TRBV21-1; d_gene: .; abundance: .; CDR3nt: TGTGCCAGCAGCAAAGACGACAGCAGCTCCTATAATTCACCCCTCCACTTT; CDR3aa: CASSKDDSSSYNSPLHF
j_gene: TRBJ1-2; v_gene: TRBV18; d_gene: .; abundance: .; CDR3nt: TGTGCCAGCTCACCTCACGGCTCTGCGGATGGCTACACCTTC; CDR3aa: CASSPHGSADGYTF
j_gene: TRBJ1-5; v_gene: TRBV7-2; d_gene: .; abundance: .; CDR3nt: TGTGCCAGCAGCTTAGTTACCGGCGGAATGCAGCCCCAGCATTTT; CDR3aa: CASSLVTGGMQPQHF
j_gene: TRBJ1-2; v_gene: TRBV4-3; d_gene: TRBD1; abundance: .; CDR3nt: TGCGCCAGCAGCCCCGCCCCGGGACAGAGCTATGGCTACACCTTC; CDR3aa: CASSPAPGQSYGYTF
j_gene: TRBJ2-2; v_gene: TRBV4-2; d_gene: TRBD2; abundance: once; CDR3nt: TGTGCCAGCAGCCAAGATCTGGGGACTAGCGAAGAGGAGCTGTTTTTT; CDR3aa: CASSQDLGTSEEELFF
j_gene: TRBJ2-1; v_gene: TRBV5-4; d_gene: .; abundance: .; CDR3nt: TGTGCCAGCAGCTTGTTGGGCCGGCATGAGCAGTTCTTC; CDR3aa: CASSLLGRHEQFF
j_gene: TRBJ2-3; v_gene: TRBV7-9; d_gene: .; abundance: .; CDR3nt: TGTGCCAGCAGCCCCGCTTGGGGGGGCGAGGGCACAGATACGCAGTATTTT; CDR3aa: CASSPAWGGEGTDTQYF
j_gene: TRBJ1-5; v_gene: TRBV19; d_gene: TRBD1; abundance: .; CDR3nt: TGTGCCAGTCAACAGGGACAGACGTATCGCAATCAGCCCCAGCATTTT; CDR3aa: CASQQGQTYRNQPQHF
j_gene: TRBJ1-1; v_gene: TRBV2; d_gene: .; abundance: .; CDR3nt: TGTGCCAGCAGTACCACAGGGTCTGGAGCTTTCTTT; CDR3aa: CASSTTGSGAFF
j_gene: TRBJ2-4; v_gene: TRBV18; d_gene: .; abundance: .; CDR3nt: TGTGCCAGCTCACCATCGCGGGACGACAAAAACATTCAGTACTTC; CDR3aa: CASSPSRDDKNIQYF
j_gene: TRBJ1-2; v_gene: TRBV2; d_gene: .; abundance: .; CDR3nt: TGTGCCAGCCGACAGGCGATTGGCTACACCTTC; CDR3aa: CASRQAIGYTF
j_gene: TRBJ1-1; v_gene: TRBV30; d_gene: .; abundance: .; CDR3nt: TGTGCCTGGAGTGTACTCAGGGCCACTGAAGCTTTCTTT; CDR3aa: CAWSVLRATEAFF
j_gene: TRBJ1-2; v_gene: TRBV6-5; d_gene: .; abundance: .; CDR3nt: TGTGCCAGCAGCCGGGGGGCCAGAGGGGAGGAGGGCTACACCTTC; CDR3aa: CASSRGARGEEGYTF
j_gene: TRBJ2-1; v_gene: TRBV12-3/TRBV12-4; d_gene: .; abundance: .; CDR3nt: TGTGCCAGCAGTTCGACACCCGTTGATGAGCAGTTCTTC; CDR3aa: CASSSTPVDEQFF
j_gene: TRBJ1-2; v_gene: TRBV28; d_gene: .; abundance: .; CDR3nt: TGTGCCAGCAGTCCTCAGGGTTTGGGCTACACCTTC; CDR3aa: CASSPQGLGYTF
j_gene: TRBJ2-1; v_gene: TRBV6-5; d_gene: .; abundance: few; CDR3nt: TGTGCCAGCAGTTACGTACAGACGGGGAGTGGAGAGCAGTTCTTC; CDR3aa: CASSYVQTGSGEQFF
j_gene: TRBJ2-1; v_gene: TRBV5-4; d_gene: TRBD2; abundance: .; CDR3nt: TGTGCCAGCAGCCCTACTAGCGGGGGACCCCCCAATGAGCAGTTCTTC; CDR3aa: CASSPTSGGPPNEQFF
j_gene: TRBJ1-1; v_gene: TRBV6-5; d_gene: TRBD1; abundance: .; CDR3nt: TGTGCCAGCAGCGGTACAGGGGTTTGGAACACTGAAGCTTTCTTT; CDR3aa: CASSGTGVWNTEAFF
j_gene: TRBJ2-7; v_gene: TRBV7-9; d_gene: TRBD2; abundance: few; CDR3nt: TGTGCCAGCAGCTTAGAGAGCGGGAGGGCCGAGGGCGAGCAGTACTTC; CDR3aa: CASSLESGRAEGEQYF
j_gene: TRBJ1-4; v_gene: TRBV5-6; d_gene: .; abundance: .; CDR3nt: TGTGCCAGCAGCCCCCGGGGAAGGGCTAATGAAAAACTGTTTTTT; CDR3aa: CASSPRGRANEKLFF
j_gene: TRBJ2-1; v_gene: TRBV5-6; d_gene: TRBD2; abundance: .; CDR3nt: TGTGCCAGCAGCTGGCAACGACTAGCGGGAGGCCCCAATTACAATGAGCAGTTCTTC; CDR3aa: CASSWQRLAGGPNYNEQFF
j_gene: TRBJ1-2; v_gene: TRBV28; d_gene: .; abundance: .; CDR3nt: TGTGCCAGCAGTCGGACCGGGACACCCAACTATGGCTACACCTTC; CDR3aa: CASSRTGTPNYGYTF
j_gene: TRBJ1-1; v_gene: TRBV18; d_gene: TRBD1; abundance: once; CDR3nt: TGTGCCAGCTCAACCCGCCGACACACAAGAACAGGGGGGGACACTGAAGCTTTCTTT; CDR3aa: CASSTRRHTRTGGDTEAFF
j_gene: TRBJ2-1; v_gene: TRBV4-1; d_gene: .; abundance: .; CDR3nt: TGCGCCAGCAGCCAAGGTGGCGGCTCGAGCTCCTACAATGAGCAGTTCTTC; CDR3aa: CASSQGGGSSSYNEQFF
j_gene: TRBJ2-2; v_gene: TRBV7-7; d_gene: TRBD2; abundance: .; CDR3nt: TGTGCCAGCAGCTCCCGGGGGAGGGCTCGGACCGGGGAGCTGTTTTTT; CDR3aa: CASSSRGRARTGELFF
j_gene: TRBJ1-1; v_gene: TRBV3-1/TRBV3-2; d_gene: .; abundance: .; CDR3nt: TGTGCCAGCAGCCAAGAGCTCTTTGTGCGGGGGCGCACTGAAGCTTTCTTT; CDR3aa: CASSQELFVRGRTEAFF
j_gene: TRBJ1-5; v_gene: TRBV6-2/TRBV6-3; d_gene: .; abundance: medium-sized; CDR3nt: TGTGCCAGCAGTTACGTGGGGGCGACTCAGCCCCAGCATTTT; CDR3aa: CASSYVGATQPQHF
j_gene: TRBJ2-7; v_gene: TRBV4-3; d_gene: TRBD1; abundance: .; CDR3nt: TGCGCCAGCAGCCAAGTTAATCGGCGGGACAGGGGTTACGAGCAGTACTTC; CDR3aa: CASSQVNRRDRGYEQYF
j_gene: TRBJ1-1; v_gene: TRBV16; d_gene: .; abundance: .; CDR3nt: TGTGCCAGCAGCCCCGGTGAGTCTAGCACTGAAGCTTTCTTT; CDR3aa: CASSPGESSTEAFF
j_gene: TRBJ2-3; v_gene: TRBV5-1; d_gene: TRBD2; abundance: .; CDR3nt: TGCGCCAGCAGCCCGTTCAGCGGGGGGGCCACAGATACGCAGTATTTT; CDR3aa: CASSPFSGGATDTQYF
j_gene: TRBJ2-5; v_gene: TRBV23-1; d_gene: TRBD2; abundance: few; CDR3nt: TGCGCCAGCAGTCACCGCATAGCGGGGAGCAGCCAAGAGACCCAGTACTTC; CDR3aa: CASSHRIAGSSQETQYF
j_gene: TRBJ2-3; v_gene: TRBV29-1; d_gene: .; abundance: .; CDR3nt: TGCAGCGTTGAAGATGGTTGGGGGGGCACAGATACGCAGTATTTT; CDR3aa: CSVEDGWGGTDTQYF
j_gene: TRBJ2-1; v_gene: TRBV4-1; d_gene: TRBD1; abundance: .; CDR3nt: TGCGCCAGCAGCCCGTATCCGGGTGGGACAGGAGGTTGGGAGCAGTTCTTC; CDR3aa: CASSPYPGGTGGWEQFF
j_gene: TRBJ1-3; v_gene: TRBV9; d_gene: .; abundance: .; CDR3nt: TGTGCCAGCAGCGTGGACAGCTCTGGAAACACCATATATTTT; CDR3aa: CASSVDSSGNTIYF
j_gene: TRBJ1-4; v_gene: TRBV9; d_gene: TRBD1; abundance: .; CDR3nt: TGTGCCAGCAGCTCGGACAGGATTGCAACTAATGAAAAACTGTTTTTT; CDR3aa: CASSSDRIATNEKLFF
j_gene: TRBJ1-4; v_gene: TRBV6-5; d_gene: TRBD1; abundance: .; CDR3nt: TGTGCCAGCAGAATACAGGGGATGCGGGAAAAACTGTTTTTT; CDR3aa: CASRIQGMREKLFF
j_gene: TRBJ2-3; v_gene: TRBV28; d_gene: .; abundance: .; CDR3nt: TGTGCCAGCAGCTCTGACACTGTTTCTAGCACAGATACGCAGTATTTT; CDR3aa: CASSSDTVSSTDTQYF
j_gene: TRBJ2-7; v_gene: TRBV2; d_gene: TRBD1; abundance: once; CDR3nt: TGTGCCACCACCACCACGACAGGGTACCCCTACGAGCAGTACTTC; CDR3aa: CATTTTTGYPYEQYF
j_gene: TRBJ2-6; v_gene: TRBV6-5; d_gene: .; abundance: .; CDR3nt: TGTGCCAGCCGAGTTTCTGGGGCCAACGTCCTGACTTTC; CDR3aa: CASRVSGANVLTF
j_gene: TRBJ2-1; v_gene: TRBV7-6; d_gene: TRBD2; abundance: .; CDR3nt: TGTGCCAGCAGCTTAGGGGGGGGGTCCTACAATGAGCAGTTCTTC; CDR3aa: CASSLGGGSYNEQFF
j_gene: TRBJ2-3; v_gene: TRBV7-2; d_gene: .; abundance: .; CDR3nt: TGTGCCAGCAGCTTAAGCCGCCTCGGGAGCACAGATACGCAGTATTTT; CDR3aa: CASSLSRLGSTDTQYF